Below are 21 T cell receptor beta chains sequenced from a single sample in a study of cytomegalovirus exposure and HLA in healthy donors. PCR was performed using 60 Vbeta and 13 Jbeta primers. Clones were read by immunoSEQ multiplex PCR, and TCRdb kept only the in-frame ones, dropping some. The sample has under 200,000 clones, around 75% seen once. The sample comprised PBMCs. These receptors came from a female donor in good health and CMV-seronegative.

This clone was seen just once. The gene calls are TRBV11-2 and TRBJ1-2, with D uncertain. The CDR3 extends over 12 amino acids. CDR1 SGHAT and CDR2 FQNNGV come from the germline V gene. Deletions cut 4 bases from V and 7 bases from J, with 10 bases between. The CDR3 is CASSSNGGGYTF. CDR3 nucleotides: TGTGCCAGCAGCTCTAACGGTGGTGGCTACACCTTC.

The chain is built from TRBV5-1 and TRBJ1-5, with D possibly TRBD1 on 5 matching bases. The CDR3 spans 16 residues. Germline V gene data show CDR1 as SGHRS and CDR2 as YFSETQ. Trimming pared 0 bases from V and 1 base from J, leaving 11 bases between. The CDR3 spells CASSLEGRASNQPQHF. As DNA, the CDR3 is TGCGCCAGCAGCTTGGAGGGCAGGGCCAGCAATCAGCCCCAGCATTTT.

The chain links TRBV19 to TRBJ1-5; D is possibly TRBD1 (6 bases). Between the trimmed V and J ends, which lost 5 bases and 8 bases, there was a span of 13 bases. Germline CDR1 is LNHDA and CDR2 is SQIVND (reference sequence). The CDR3 has 13 residues. CDR3 amino acids: CASSSQGGEPQHF. CDR3 bases: TGTGCCAGTAGTTCACAGGGTGGGGAGCCCCAGCATTTT.

This chain connects TRBV11-2 to TRBJ1-3, with D unresolved. Per germline, CDR1 SGHAT and CDR2 FQNNGV. V gave up 4 bases and J gave up 7 bases, with 20 bases separating them. CDR3 size: 16 residues. The chain's CDR3 is CASSSPSTRETNTIYF. The CDR3 DNA reads as TGTGCCAGCAGCTCCCCCTCGACGCGGGAAACGAACACCATATATTTT.

V usage is TRBV5-1 and J usage is TRBJ2-5, with TRBD1 identical over 12 bases. The CDR3 length is 16 residues. In germline, CDR1 is SGHRS, CDR2 YFSETQ. V was pared by 3 bases and J by 4 bases, with 7 bases of the junction left unmatched. CDR3 sequence: CASSSQAGQGAETQYF. The CDR3 nucleotides are TGCGCCAGCAGCTCCCAGGCGGGACAGGGGGCAGAGACCCAGTACTTC.

This chain connects TRBV27 to TRBJ2-5; D is uncertain. Germline CDR1 is MNHEY and CDR2 is SMNVEV (reference sequence). Between the trimmed V and J ends, which lost 0 bases and 4 bases, there was a span of 6 bases. CDR3 length: 13 residues. CDR3 nucleotides: TGTGCCAGCAGTTTATCGATCGGAGAGACCCAGTACTTC. It encodes CASSLSIGETQYF.

This chain uses TRBV12-5 with TRBJ2-2; 10 nucleotides agree with TRBD2. V gave up 0 bases and J gave up 2 bases; unmatched junction bases: 6. The CDR3 length is 18 residues. Germline V gene data show CDR1 as LGHNT and CDR2 as FRNRAP. CDR3 protein: CASGLVPGLAVNTGELFF. DNA of the CDR3: TGTGCTAGTGGTTTGGTACCCGGACTAGCGGTTAACACCGGGGAGCTGTTTTTT.

This clone showed up just a few times. This chain links TRBV27 with TRBJ2-3; the D is unclear. This CDR3 has 13 residues. Trimming shortened V by 0 bases and J by 4 bases, and 5 bases separated the two germline ends. Germline V gene data show CDR1 as MNHEY and CDR2 as SMNVEV (reference sequence). The CDR3 DNA reads TGTGCCAGCAGTTTATCCCCGGCAGATACGCAGTATTTT. Translation gives CASSLSPADTQYF.

V usage is TRBV7-2 and J usage is TRBJ2-5, with 7 bases aligning to TRBD2. The length of the CDR3 is 15 residues. The germline gives CDR1 SGHTA, CDR2 FQGNSA. The J segment lost 1 base and the V segment lost 5 bases, leaving 7 bases of the junction unmatched. CDR3 sequence (DNA): TGTGCCAGCAGCCCGAAGACTAGCCTCCAAGAGACCCAGTACTTC. Its protein is CASSPKTSLQETQYF.

This chain uses TRBV2 with TRBJ2-3, with a tentative D call TRBD2 (6 bases). The CDR3 is 15 amino acids. The germline V gene encodes CDR1 SNHLY and CDR2 FYNNEI. V was shortened by 4 bases and J by 10 bases, with 21 bases between the two germline ends. The CDR3 region is CASSGRDLDTLPQYF. The CDR3 nucleotides read TGTGCCAGCAGTGGGCGGGATCTAGATACGTTGCCGCAGTATTTT.

The V gene is TRBV6-6, the J gene TRBJ2-3; TRBD2 aligns across 8 bases. Germline V gene data show CDR1 as MNHNY and CDR2 as SVGAGI (reference sequence). The CDR3 loop spans 15 amino acids. The ends lost 0 bases at V and 4 bases at J; junction bases unmatched: 3. CDR3 protein: CASSYSSGSPDTQYF. The DNA of the CDR3 is TGTGCCAGCAGTTACTCGAGCGGGAGCCCAGATACGCAGTATTTT.

The J gene is TRBJ2-7, the V gene TRBV27; 8 bases line up with TRBD1. V lost 4 bases and J lost 4; bases outside the gene matches: 3. CDR3 length: 13 amino acids. CDR1 is MNHEY, CDR2 SMNVEV, per germline (reference sequence). This CDR3 is CASSSRQGYEQYF. The CDR3 nucleotides are TGTGCCAGCAGTTCACGACAGGGGTACGAGCAGTACTTC.

V gene TRBV7-6 combines with J gene TRBJ2-2; D is possibly TRBD2 (6 bases). Per the germline V gene, CDR1 is SGHVS and CDR2 is FNYEAQ. This CDR3 has 19 residues. Trimming took 1 base from V and 6 from J, leaving 24 bases between them. The CDR3 sequence: CASSLVLASGGGRAGELFF. CDR3 coding DNA: TGTGCCAGCAGCTTAGTATTGGCCAGCGGAGGAGGGAGAGCCGGGGAGCTGTTTTTT.

The chain employs TRBV9 and TRBJ2-5, with a possible D match to TRBD2 (7 bases). The germline gives CDR1 SGDLS, CDR2 YYNGEE. The CDR3 is made up of 13 amino acids. Trimming left V 4 bases short and J 11 bases short, with 18 bases between. CDR3 nucleotides: TGTGCCAGCAGCCCCGCGGGGGCGGGGGAGCAGTACTTC. Amino acids: CASSPAGAGEQYF.

The J gene is TRBJ2-1, the V gene TRBV5-1, with a possible D match to TRBD2 (6 bases). V lost 4 bases, J lost 0 bases, and 11 bases lay in between. CDR3 length: 15 residues. Germline assignment: CDR1 SGHRS and CDR2 YFSETQ. This CDR3 reads CASSRSGGSYNEQFF. In DNA form, the CDR3 reads TGCGCCAGCAGCCGTAGCGGAGGCTCCTACAATGAGCAGTTCTTC.

The CDR3 coding sequence is TGTGCCAGCAGTCCTTGGCTAGCGGGAGACCTCAATGAGCAGTTCTTC. Translated: CASSPWLAGDLNEQFF. The rearrangement links TRBV2 to TRBJ2-1; 10 bases are shared with TRBD2. CDR3 size: 16 residues. CDR1 is SNHLY, CDR2 FYNNEI, per germline. Unmatched junction bases numbered 10, after V lost 5 bases and J lost 6 bases.

The chain uses TRBV7-2 and TRBJ2-1; 12 positions match TRBD2. CDR3 size: 15 residues. J lost 9 bases, V lost 1 base, and 4 bases had no gene match. CDR1 is SGHTA, CDR2 FQGNSA, per germline. This CDR3 reads CASSLETSGRSEQFF. The CDR3 DNA reads TGTGCCAGCAGCTTAGAGACTAGCGGGAGATCTGAGCAGTTCTTC.

This chain uses TRBV4-3 with TRBJ2-3; 12 nucleotides agree with TRBD2. Germline CDR1 LGHNA, CDR2 YSLEER. The CDR3 length is 16 residues. V lost 7 bases, J lost 4 bases, and 9 bases stayed unmatched. The CDR3 spells CASTQTSGSSADTQYF. In nucleotides, the CDR3 is TGCGCCAGCACCCAGACTAGCGGGAGCTCAGCAGATACGCAGTATTTT.

This clone was recorded only once. This chain joins TRBV7-6 and TRBJ2-7; weak D call: TRBD1 (6 bases). The CDR3 loop spans 13 amino acids. Trimming took 6 bases from V and 2 from J, leaving 11 bases between them. Germline lookup yields CDR1 SGHVS and CDR2 FNYEAQ. The CDR3 DNA reads TGTGCCAGCAGTCCGGGACAAACCTACGAGCAGTACTTC. Translation gives CASSPGQTYEQYF.

The V and J genes are TRBV15 and TRBJ2-2; TRBD1 agrees at 9 bases. J gave up 4 bases and V 0 bases, and 6 bases lay outside the gene matches. From germline, CDR1 is LNHNV and CDR2 YYDKDF (reference sequence). This CDR3 spans 17 amino acids. CDR3 region: CATSRDWGTGSTGELFF. The CDR3 DNA reads as TGTGCCACCAGCAGAGATTGGGGGACAGGGAGCACCGGGGAGCTGTTTTTT.

This rearrangement joins TRBV11-3 to TRBJ1-6; a weak D match, TRBD1 (6 bases). CDR3 length: 17 residues. CDR1 SGHNT and CDR2 YENEEA come from the germline V gene. V shed 3 bases and J shed 4 bases, with 16 bases lying between them. CDR3 nucleotide sequence: TGTGCCAGCAGCTTGGACAGTTTTACGACTTATAATTCACCCCTCCACTTT. Translated: CASSLDSFTTYNSPLHF.